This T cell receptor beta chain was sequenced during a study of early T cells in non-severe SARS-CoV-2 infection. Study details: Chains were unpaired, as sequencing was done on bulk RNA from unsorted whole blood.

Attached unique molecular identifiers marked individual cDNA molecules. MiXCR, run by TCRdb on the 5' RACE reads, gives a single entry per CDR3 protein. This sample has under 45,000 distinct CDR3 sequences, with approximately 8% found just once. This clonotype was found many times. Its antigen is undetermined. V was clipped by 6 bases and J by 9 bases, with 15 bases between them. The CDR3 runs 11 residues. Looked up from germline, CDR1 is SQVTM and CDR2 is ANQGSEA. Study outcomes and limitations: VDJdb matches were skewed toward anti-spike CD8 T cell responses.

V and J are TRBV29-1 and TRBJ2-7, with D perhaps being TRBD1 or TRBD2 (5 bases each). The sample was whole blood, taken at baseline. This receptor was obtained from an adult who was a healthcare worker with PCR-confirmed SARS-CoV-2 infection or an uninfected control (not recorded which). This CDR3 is CSVRDPGVQYF. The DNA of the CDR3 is TGCAGCGTAAGGGACCCCGGTGTGCAGTACTTC.